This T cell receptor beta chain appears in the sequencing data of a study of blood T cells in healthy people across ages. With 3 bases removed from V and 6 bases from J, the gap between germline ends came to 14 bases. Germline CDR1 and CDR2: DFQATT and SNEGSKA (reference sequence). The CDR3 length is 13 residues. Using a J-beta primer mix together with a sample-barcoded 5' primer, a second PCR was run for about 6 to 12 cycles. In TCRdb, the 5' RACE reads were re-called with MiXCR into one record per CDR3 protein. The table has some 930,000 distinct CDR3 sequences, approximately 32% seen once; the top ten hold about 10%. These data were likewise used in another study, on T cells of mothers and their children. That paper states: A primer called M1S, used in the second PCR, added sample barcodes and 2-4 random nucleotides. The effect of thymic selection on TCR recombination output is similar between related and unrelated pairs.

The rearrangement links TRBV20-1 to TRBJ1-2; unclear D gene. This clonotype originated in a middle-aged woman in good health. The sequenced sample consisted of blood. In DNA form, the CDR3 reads TGCAGTGCTAGTCATGCGGGGTGGGATGGCTACACCTTC. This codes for CSASHAGWDGYTF.